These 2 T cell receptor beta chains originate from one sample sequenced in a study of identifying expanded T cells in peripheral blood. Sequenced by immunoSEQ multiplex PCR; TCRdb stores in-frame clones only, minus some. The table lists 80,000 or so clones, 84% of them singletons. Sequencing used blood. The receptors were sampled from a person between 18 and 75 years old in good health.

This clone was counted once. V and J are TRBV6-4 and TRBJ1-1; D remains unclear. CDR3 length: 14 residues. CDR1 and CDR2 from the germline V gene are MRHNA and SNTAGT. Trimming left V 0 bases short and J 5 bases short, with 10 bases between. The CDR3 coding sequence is TGTGCCAGCAGTGACTCAAGTTACGGGACTGAAGCTTTCTTT. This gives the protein CASSDSSYGTEAFF.

The CDR3 here is CASSLWSGNSYEQYF. The CDR3 DNA is TGCGCCAGCAGCCTTTGGAGCGGGAACTCCTACGAGCAGTACTTC. This chain uses TRBV4-3 with TRBJ2-7, with 7 bases that match TRBD2. This CDR3 has 15 residues. Germline-derived CDR1 and CDR2 are LGHNA and YSLEER. The V segment lost 4 bases and the J segment 0 bases; nucleotides outside the gene matches: 6.